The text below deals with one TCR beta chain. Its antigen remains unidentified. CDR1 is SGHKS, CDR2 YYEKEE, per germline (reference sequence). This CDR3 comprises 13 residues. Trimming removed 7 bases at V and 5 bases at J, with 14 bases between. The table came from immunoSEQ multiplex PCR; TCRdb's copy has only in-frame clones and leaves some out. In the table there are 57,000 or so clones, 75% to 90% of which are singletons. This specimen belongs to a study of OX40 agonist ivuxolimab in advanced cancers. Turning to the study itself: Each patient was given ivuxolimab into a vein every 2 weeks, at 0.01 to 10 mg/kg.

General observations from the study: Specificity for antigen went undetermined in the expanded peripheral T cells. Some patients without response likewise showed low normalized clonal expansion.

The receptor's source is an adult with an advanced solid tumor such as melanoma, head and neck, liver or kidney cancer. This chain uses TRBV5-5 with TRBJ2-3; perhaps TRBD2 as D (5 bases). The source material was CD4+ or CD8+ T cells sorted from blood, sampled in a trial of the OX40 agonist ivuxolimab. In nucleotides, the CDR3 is TGTGCCAGCCAAAGCTTGGGGAGAGATACGCAGTATTTT. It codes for CASQSLGRDTQYF.